This paragraph covers one T cell receptor (beta chain) sequence. CDR3 size: 13 residues. V was clipped by 7 bases and J by 5 bases, with 15 bases between them. From germline, CDR1 is ENHRY and CDR2 SYGVKD. Profiling relied on immunoSEQ multiplex PCR, and the TCRdb table lists in-frame clones only, not all of them. The sample contains about 46,000 clones, over 80% of which appear only once. The sample is drawn from a study of blood T cell repertoires in COVID-19. Study-wide context: Sources were T cells, B-cell-depleted T cells, or PBMCs; the material itself was cDNA or gDNA.

This TCR came from a man in his sixties with active COVID-19. The sample taken for sequencing was peripheral blood. The V and J genes are TRBV10-3 and TRBJ2-7; D perhaps matches TRBD2 (6 bases). CDR3 sequence: CAINGRTINEQYF. The CDR3 bases are TGTGCCATCAACGGTCGGACTATCAACGAGCAGTACTTC.